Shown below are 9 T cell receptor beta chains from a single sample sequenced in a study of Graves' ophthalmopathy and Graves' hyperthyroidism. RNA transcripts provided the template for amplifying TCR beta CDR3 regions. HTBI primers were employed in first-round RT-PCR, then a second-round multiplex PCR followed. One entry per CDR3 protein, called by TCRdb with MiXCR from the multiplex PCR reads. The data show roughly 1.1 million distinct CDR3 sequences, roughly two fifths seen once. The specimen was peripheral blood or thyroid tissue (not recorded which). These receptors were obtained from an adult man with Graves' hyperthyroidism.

The CDR3 here is CASKKGTANEKLFF. As DNA, the CDR3 is TGTGCCAGCAAAAAAGGGACAGCTAATGAAAAACTGTTTTTT. This chain joins TRBV6-2 or TRBV6-3 and TRBJ1-4; 7 bases fit TRBD1. The CDR3 runs 14 residues. Germline V lookup: CDR1 MNHEY, CDR2 SVGEGT. The trim removed 7 bases at V and 3 bases at J, leaving 5 bases unmatched.

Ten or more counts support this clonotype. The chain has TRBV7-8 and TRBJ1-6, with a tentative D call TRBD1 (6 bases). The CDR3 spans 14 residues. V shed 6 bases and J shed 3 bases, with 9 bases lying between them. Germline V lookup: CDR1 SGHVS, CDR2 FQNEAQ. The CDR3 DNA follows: TGTGCCAGCAGGACAGGCAGCTATAATTCACCCCTCCACTTT. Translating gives CASRTGSYNSPLHF.

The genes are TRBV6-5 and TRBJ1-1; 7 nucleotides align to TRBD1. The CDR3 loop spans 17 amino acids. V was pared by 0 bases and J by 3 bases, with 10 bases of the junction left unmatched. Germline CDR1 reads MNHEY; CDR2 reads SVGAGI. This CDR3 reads CASSYSGGTGEDTEAFF. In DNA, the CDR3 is TGTGCCAGCAGTTACTCGGGTGGAACAGGGGAGGACACTGAAGCTTTCTTT.

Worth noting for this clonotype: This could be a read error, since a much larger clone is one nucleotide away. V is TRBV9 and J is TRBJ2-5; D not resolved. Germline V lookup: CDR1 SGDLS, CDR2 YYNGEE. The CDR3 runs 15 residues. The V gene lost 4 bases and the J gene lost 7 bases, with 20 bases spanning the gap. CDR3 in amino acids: CASSSWGIVEGTQYF. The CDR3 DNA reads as TGTGCCAGCAGCTCATGGGGAATCGTCGAAGGGACCCAGTACTTC. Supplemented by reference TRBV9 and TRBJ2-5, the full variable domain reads DSGVTQTPKHLITATGQRVTLRCSPRSGDLSVYWYQQSLDQGLQFLIQYYNGEERAKGNILERFSAQQFPDLHSELNLSSLELGDSALYFCASSSWGIVEGTQYFGPGTRLLVL.

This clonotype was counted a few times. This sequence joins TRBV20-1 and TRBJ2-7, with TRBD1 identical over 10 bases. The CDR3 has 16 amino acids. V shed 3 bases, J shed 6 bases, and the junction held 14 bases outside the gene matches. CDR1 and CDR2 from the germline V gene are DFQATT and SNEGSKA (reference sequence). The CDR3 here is CSARLSGRDRGGEQYF. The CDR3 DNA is TGCAGTGCTAGGCTATCCGGTCGGGACAGGGGTGGCGAGCAGTACTTC.

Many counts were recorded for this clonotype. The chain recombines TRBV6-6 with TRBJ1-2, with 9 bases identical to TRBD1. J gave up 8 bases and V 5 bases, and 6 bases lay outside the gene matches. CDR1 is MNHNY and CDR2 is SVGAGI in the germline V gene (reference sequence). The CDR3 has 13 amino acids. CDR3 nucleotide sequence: TGTGCCAGCAGTAAACCGGGACAGGGAGGCTACACCTTC. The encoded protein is CASSKPGQGGYTF.

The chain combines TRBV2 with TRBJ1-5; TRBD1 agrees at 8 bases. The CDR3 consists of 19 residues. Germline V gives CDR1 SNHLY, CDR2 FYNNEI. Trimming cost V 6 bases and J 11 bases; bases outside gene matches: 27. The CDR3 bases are TGTGCCAGCAGCGGACAGGGCTTTGAAGCTCCTAGTGTCCTTGTGGCCCAGCATTTT. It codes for CASSGQGFEAPSVLVAQHF.

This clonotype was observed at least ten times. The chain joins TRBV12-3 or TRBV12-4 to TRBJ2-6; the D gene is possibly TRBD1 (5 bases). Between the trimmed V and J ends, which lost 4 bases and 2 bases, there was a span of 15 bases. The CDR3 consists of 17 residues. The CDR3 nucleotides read TGTGCCAGCAGTTGGTTGGGGCTCCGAACTGGGGCCAACGTCCTGACTTTC. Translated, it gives CASSWLGLRTGANVLTF.

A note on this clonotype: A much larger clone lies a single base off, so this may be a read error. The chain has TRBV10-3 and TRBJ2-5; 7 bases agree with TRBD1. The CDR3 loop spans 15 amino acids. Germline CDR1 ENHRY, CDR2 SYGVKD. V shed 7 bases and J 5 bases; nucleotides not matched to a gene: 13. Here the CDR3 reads CAITADRDRRETQYF. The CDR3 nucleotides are TGTGCCATCACCGCAGACAGGGATCGGCGGGAGACCCAGTACTTC.